The clone carrying this T cell receptor (beta chain) was found a few times. Its antigen is not identified. The data were obtained in a study of beta chain features in type 1 diabetes. Each of the CD4+ naive, central memory, regulatory and stem cell-like memory populations was sorted via CD45RO/CCR7/CD25/CD127/CD95/CD27. Expressed TCRB transcripts were sequenced because the entire RNA isolate underwent reverse transcription. The protocol was immunoSEQ multiplex PCR, while the TCRdb copy is restricted to in-frame clones and leaves out a portion. Of a few hundred thousand clones listed, around 15% are singletons. Germline values: CDR1 GTSNPN, CDR2 SVGIG (reference sequence). The ends were cut back, 4 bases at V and 0 bases at J, with 11 bases in the middle. The CDR3 has 14 amino acids. Study results and limitations: It was not settled here whether HLA type affects TCRB rearrangement. VDJ junctions from patients with type 1 diabetes contained fewer insertions and more deletions. Significant though moderate, a shortening of TCRB CDR3s appeared in all four CD4+ subsets of Type 1 diabetes patients.

The rearrangement uses TRBV30 and TRBJ2-3; D might be TRBD1 or TRBD2, each matching 6 bases. This TCR derives from a man aged 30-40 years with type 1 diabetes. The specimen sequenced was naive CD4+ T cells from blood. The CDR3 DNA reads as TGTGCCTGGAATAGGGGGGAAAGCACAGATACGCAGTATTTT. This sequence encodes CAWNRGESTDTQYF.